These 24 T cell receptor beta chains originate from one sample sequenced in a study of cytomegalovirus exposure and HLA in healthy donors. Profiled with immunoSEQ multiplex PCR; TCRdb holds only in-frame clones, not every one. Of roughly 140,000 clones listed, roughly 90% are singletons. The sample consisted of PBMCs. These receptors were collected from a man aged 18 to 29 in good health and CMV-seronegative.

The CDR3 spells CANTYRDRGSDTQYF. The CDR3, as DNA: TGTGCCAACACGTATAGGGACAGGGGATCAGATACGCAGTATTTT. This chain links TRBV6-5 with TRBJ2-3; 10 positions agree with TRBD1. Germline CDR1 reads MNHEY; CDR2 reads SVGAGI. The CDR3 runs 15 residues. V was clipped by 10 bases and J by 4 bases; unmatched bases: 11.

The chain uses TRBV28 and TRBJ2-1; 8 nucleotides match TRBD1. CDR3 length: 19 residues. Germline CDR1 is MDHEN and CDR2 is SYDVKM. Losses at the gene ends were 4 bases for V and 4 bases for J; bases not matched to a gene: 18. The CDR3 spells CASSSPSDRAIMRYNEQFF. The CDR3 coding sequence is TGTGCCAGCAGTTCGCCATCGGACAGGGCGATTATGAGGTACAATGAGCAGTTCTTC.

This chain uses TRBV10-3 with TRBJ2-5; D is uncertain. CDR1 is ENHRY and CDR2 is SYGVKD in the germline V gene. The germline V and J ends were trimmed by 6 bases and 1 base, with 12 bases remaining between them. The CDR3 has 14 residues. The CDR3 DNA reads as TGTGCCATCAGCAACCCCCCTAGCCAAGAGACCCAGTACTTC. Protein product: CAISNPPSQETQYF.

The V gene is TRBV9, the J gene TRBJ2-7; 9 nucleotides match TRBD1. V lost 4 bases, J lost 1 base, and 6 bases stayed unmatched. Germline-derived CDR1 and CDR2 are SGDLS and YYNGEE. The CDR3 sequence is 15 residues long. CDR3 amino acids: CASSFWDRESYEQYF. The CDR3 region has the DNA TGTGCCAGCAGCTTTTGGGACAGGGAGTCCTACGAGCAGTACTTC.

CDR3 in amino acids: CASSQGSPSPEKLFF. The CDR3 DNA is TGTGCCAGCAGTCAGGGTTCGCCCAGCCCAGAAAAACTGTTTTTT. The chain couples TRBV6-6 to TRBJ1-4, with a tentative D call TRBD1 (5 bases). The CDR3 totals 15 residues. The germline CDR1 and CDR2 sequences are MNHNY and SVGAGI (reference sequence). The germline V and J ends were trimmed by 5 bases and 8 bases, with 18 bases remaining between them.

The V and J genes are TRBV11-2 and TRBJ1-5; D ambiguous. Looked up from germline, CDR1 is SGHAT and CDR2 is FQNNGV. The CDR3 is 13 amino acids. The V end was cut by 2 bases, the J end by 4 bases, with 6 bases between. The CDR3 region is CASSLLPNQPQHF. DNA of the CDR3: TGTGCCAGCAGCTTACTACCAAATCAGCCCCAGCATTTT.

Written as DNA, the CDR3 is TGCGCCAGCAGCAGTGACAGGGTGTCTAATGAAAAACTGTTTTTT. Its translation is CASSSDRVSNEKLFF. The chain is built from TRBV5-1 and TRBJ1-4; 7 positions agree with TRBD1. The CDR3 covers 15 residues. V shed 4 bases, J shed 3 bases, and the junction held 6 bases outside the gene matches. From germline, CDR1 is SGHRS and CDR2 YFSETQ.

The chain recombines TRBV5-6 with TRBJ1-4; TRBD1 matches at 8 bases. CDR1 and CDR2 from the germline V gene are SGHDT and YYEEEE. Trimming cost V 4 bases and J 2 bases; bases outside gene matches: 4. This CDR3 spans 15 amino acids. CDR3 protein: CASSPYRGTNEKLFF. CDR3 DNA: TGTGCCAGCAGCCCATACAGGGGGACTAATGAAAAACTGTTTTTT.

This clone was observed a single time. V is TRBV7-8 and J is TRBJ2-5, with a possible D match to TRBD2 (7 bases). V lost 5 bases to trimming and J lost 1 base, with 14 bases between them. CDR1 and CDR2 from the germline V gene are SGHVS and FQNEAQ. The CDR3 spans 15 residues. The CDR3 sequence: CASSPNRGAQETQYF. In DNA, the CDR3 is TGTGCCAGCAGCCCCAATCGGGGGGCCCAAGAGACCCAGTACTTC.

The chain has TRBV7-9 and TRBJ2-5, with a possible D match to TRBD2 (6 bases). The V gene's germline CDR1 is SEHNR and CDR2 FQNEAQ (reference sequence). The CDR3 is 14 residues long. Trimming took 3 bases from V and 4 from J, leaving 12 bases between them. For the CDR3, the DNA is TGTGCCAGCAGCTTGAACCGGGACTCAGAGACCCAGTACTTC. Translated: CASSLNRDSETQYF.

This clone has just one count. CDR3 sequence reads: CASSKGQGFSYEQYV. The CDR3 DNA reads as TGTGCCAGCAGTAAGGGACAGGGGTTTTCCTACGAGCAGTACGTC. The chain links TRBV5-5 to TRBJ2-7, with 10 bases matching TRBD1. The CDR3 length is 15 residues. The junction had 6 bases not matched to a gene; V was cut back by 5 bases and J by 1 base. Germline V lookup: CDR1 SGHKS, CDR2 YYEKEE (reference sequence).

The V gene is TRBV5-1, the J gene TRBJ1-4; perhaps TRBD1 as D (5 bases). Trimming removed 0 bases at V and 1 base at J, with 16 bases between. Per the germline V gene, CDR1 is SGHRS and CDR2 is YFSETQ. The CDR3 spans 18 residues. CDR3 region: CASSLGQGSKKTNEKLFF. The CDR3 DNA reads TGCGCCAGCAGCTTGGGGCAGGGATCGAAAAAAACTAATGAAAAACTGTTTTTT.

This clone was recorded once. The chain couples TRBV7-9 to TRBJ1-5; 8 bases line up with TRBD1. V shed 4 bases and J 3 bases; nucleotides not matched to a gene: 5. This CDR3 spans 15 amino acids. The germline V gene encodes CDR1 SEHNR and CDR2 FQNEAQ (reference sequence). The CDR3 spells CASSSDRASNQPQHF. The CDR3, as DNA: TGTGCCAGCAGCTCGGACAGGGCTTCCAATCAGCCCCAGCATTTT.

The rearrangement uses TRBV5-1 and TRBJ2-5; TRBD2 matches at 10 bases. With V trimmed by 2 bases and J by 4 bases, 5 bases remained unmatched. Looked up from germline, CDR1 is SGHRS and CDR2 is YFSETQ. The CDR3 sequence is 15 residues long. CDR3 in DNA: TGCGCCAGCAGCTTCGAGCGGGGGGGCCGAGAGACCCAGTACTTC. It translates to CASSFERGGRETQYF.

The chain uses TRBV19 and TRBJ2-2, with 14 bases fitting TRBD2. CDR3 size: 15 residues. V lost 10 bases, J lost 6 bases, and 7 bases stayed unmatched. CDR1 and CDR2 (germline): LNHDA, SQIVND (reference sequence). This CDR3 is CATSGLAGASGELFF. As DNA, the CDR3 is TGTGCCACCTCGGGACTAGCGGGAGCGTCCGGGGAGCTGTTTTTT.

V gene TRBV9 combines with J gene TRBJ1-5; 8 nucleotides line up with TRBD1. The trim removed 3 bases at V and 5 bases at J, leaving 7 bases unmatched. This CDR3 is built from 15 residues. CDR1 is SGDLS, CDR2 YYNGEE, per germline. In DNA form, the CDR3 reads TGTGCCAGCAGCGCAGGACAGGGAGGGTATCAGCCCCAGCATTTT. Translated: CASSAGQGGYQPQHF.

The V call is TRBV27, the J call TRBJ2-5, with a possible D match to TRBD1 (6 bases). Trimming took 6 bases from V and 2 from J, leaving 25 bases between them. The CDR3 length is 18 residues. The germline gives CDR1 MNHEY, CDR2 SMNVEV (reference sequence). CDR3 amino acids: CASSQIRDTRKGQETQYF. CDR3 coding DNA: TGTGCCAGCAGCCAAATCCGGGACACCCGAAAGGGGCAAGAGACCCAGTACTTC.

This clone has just a few counts. This chain links TRBV4-1 with TRBJ1-5, with D maybe TRBD1 (5 bases). Germline V gene data show CDR1 as MGHRA and CDR2 as YSYEKL. Between the trimmed V and J ends, which lost 0 bases and 5 bases, there was a span of 11 bases. The CDR3 is 15 amino acids. The CDR3 nucleotides read TGCGCCAGCAGCCAAGAAGAGGCCAGGGATCAGCCCCAGCATTTT. Translating gives CASSQEEARDQPQHF.

V and J are TRBV11-2 and TRBJ1-6, with 7 bases lining up with TRBD1. Losses at the gene ends were 7 bases for V and 0 bases for J; bases not matched to a gene: 15. The V gene's germline CDR1 is SGHAT and CDR2 FQNNGV. The CDR3 is 19 residues long. The CDR3 nucleotides are TGTGCCAGCACCGAGGGGGCTCTCTGGGGGAGCTCCTATAATTCACCCCTCCACTTT. Translating gives CASTEGALWGSSYNSPLHF.

The J gene is TRBJ1-1, the V gene TRBV9; maybe TRBD1 (6 bases). Germline V lookup: CDR1 SGDLS, CDR2 YYNGEE. This CDR3 comprises 14 residues. The V end was cut by 0 bases, the J end by 4 bases, with 10 bases between. CDR3 DNA sequence: TGTGCCAGCAGCGTAGCTACAGGGCCCACTGAAGCTTTCTTT. This translates into CASSVATGPTEAFF.

The DNA of the CDR3 is TGTGCCAGCTCACCACCGTCGGGGGGACAAGAGACCCAGTACTTC. Translated, it gives CASSPPSGGQETQYF. The chain has TRBV18 and TRBJ2-5; TRBD2 agrees at 7 bases. Germline V gene sequence: CDR1 KGHSH, CDR2 LQKENI. V lost 0 bases, J lost 2 bases, and 3 bases stayed unmatched. The length of the CDR3 is 15 residues.

This clone has more than one count but fewer than ten. This chain links TRBV6-4 with TRBJ2-3; weak D call: TRBD2 (7 bases). V gave up 3 bases and J gave up 0 bases, with 13 bases separating them. The CDR3 consists of 16 residues. Looked up from germline, CDR1 is MRHNA and CDR2 is SNTAGT. CDR3 coding DNA: TGTGCCAGCAGTGAGGGGGGGCCCGGTAGCACAGATACGCAGTATTTT. Translated: CASSEGGPGSTDTQYF.

V usage is TRBV10-2 and J usage is TRBJ2-7; no reliable D call. V was trimmed by 2 bases and J by 4 bases, leaving 12 bases between them. The germline V gene encodes CDR1 WSHSY and CDR2 SAAADI. The CDR3 extends over 14 amino acids. In DNA form, the CDR3 reads TGCGCCAGCAGTGAGGCGGTAGCACGTTACGAGCAGTACGTC. Protein: CASSEAVARYEQYV.

V usage is TRBV6-5 and J usage is TRBJ1-1; 10 nucleotides match TRBD1. Germline CDR1 reads MNHEY; CDR2 reads SVGAGI. Trimming at V came to 4 bases and at J to 3 bases, leaving 2 bases not matched to a gene. This CDR3 region has 14 residues. The CDR3 is CASSLGQGHTEAFF. In DNA form, the CDR3 reads TGTGCCAGCAGTTTGGGACAGGGGCACACTGAAGCTTTCTTT.